One sample yielded the 26 T cell receptor beta chains listed below, sequenced in a study of blood T cell repertoires in COVID-19. Method: immunoSEQ multiplex PCR; TCRdb's copy keeps in-frame clones and lacks some. The repertoire consists of under 300,000 clones, with more than 70% occurring once and the leading ten covering around 2%. The sample was peripheral blood. Receptors were obtained from a woman aged 40-49 years who had recovered from COVID-19.

The CDR3 DNA reads as TGTGCCAGCTCACCACCGCAGGGGCGCTACACCTTC. Its protein product is CASSPPQGRYTF. This chain links TRBV18 with TRBJ1-2, with D possibly being TRBD1 (6 bases). V lost 0 bases and J lost 9, with 8 bases in between. Germline V gene sequence: CDR1 KGHSH, CDR2 LQKENI. The CDR3 spans 12 residues.

This clone was counted at least ten times. V gene TRBV19 combines with J gene TRBJ2-2, with TRBD1 identical over 10 bases. The length of the CDR3 is 17 residues. J lost 6 bases, V lost 1 base, and 8 bases had no gene match. Germline loops: CDR1 LNHDA, CDR2 SQIVND (reference sequence). The CDR3 DNA follows: TGTGCCAGTAGTATAGCTTCGCAGACAGGGGGCTCCGGGGAGCTGTTTTTT. Amino acid sequence: CASSIASQTGGSGELFF.

The chain links TRBV30 to TRBJ2-7, with 8 bases aligning to TRBD1. J lost 2 bases, V lost 7 bases, and 13 bases had no gene match. The germline CDR1 and CDR2 sequences are GTSNPN and SVGIG (reference sequence). The CDR3 contains 15 residues. The CDR3 loop reads CASLRRQGATYEQYF. The CDR3 DNA follows: TGTGCCTCTCTTCGGAGGCAGGGGGCAACCTACGAGCAGTACTTC.

The J gene is TRBJ1-2, the V gene TRBV14, with 10 bases identical to TRBD1. Per the germline V gene, CDR1 is SGHDN and CDR2 is FVKESK. The CDR3 extends over 15 amino acids. Trimming at V came to 3 bases and at J to 4 bases, leaving 5 bases not matched to a gene. The CDR3 sequence: CASSQGQGISYGYTF. DNA of the CDR3: TGTGCCAGCAGCCAGGGACAGGGGATTTCCTATGGCTACACCTTC.

This clone was counted a few times. The V gene is TRBV5-5, the J gene TRBJ2-1, with 9 bases aligning to TRBD1. The germline V gene has CDR1 SGHKS and CDR2 YYEKEE (reference sequence). The CDR3 runs 14 residues. The J segment lost 7 bases and the V segment lost 6 bases, leaving 8 bases of the junction unmatched. CDR3 sequence reads: CASTTGGWDNEQFF. CDR3 DNA: TGTGCCAGCACAACAGGGGGCTGGGATAATGAGCAGTTCTTC.

The gene calls are TRBV12-3 or TRBV12-4 and TRBJ1-2, with a weak D call TRBD1 (5 bases). V lost 4 bases and J 5 bases, leaving 11 bases between the germline ends. CDR3 length: 13 amino acids. The CDR3 loop reads CASSSSGRYGYTF. CDR3 nucleotides: TGTGCCAGCAGTTCGTCAGGGAGGTATGGCTACACCTTC.

This clone came up once. V usage is TRBV24-1 and J usage is TRBJ2-7, with TRBD1 as a possible D gene (6 bases). The CDR3 loop spans 15 amino acids. Germline CDR1 and CDR2: KGHDR and SFDVKD. Trimming took off 3 bases at V and 0 bases at J, with 11 bases between the two ends. The CDR3 DNA reads as TGTGCCACCAGTGATCCCGCAGGGGACTCCTACGAGCAGTACTTC. As protein: CATSDPAGDSYEQYF.

CDR3 loop: CASSPDRGGEQYF. The CDR3 DNA sequence: TGTGCCAGCAGCCCGGACAGGGGGGGGGAGCAGTACTTC. V gene TRBV11-2 combines with J gene TRBJ2-7; 10 nucleotides agree with TRBD1. The CDR3 spans 13 residues. V shed 5 bases, J shed 7 bases, and the junction held 5 bases outside the gene matches. Germline-derived CDR1 and CDR2 are SGHAT and FQNNGV.

The chain employs TRBV27 and TRBJ2-6; no clear D. Per the germline V gene, CDR1 is MNHEY and CDR2 is SMNVEV (reference sequence). V was shortened by 5 bases and J by 0 bases, with 8 bases between the two germline ends. The CDR3 loop spans 15 amino acids. CDR3: CASSPRFSGANVLTF. DNA of the CDR3: TGTGCCAGCAGTCCCAGATTCTCTGGGGCCAACGTCCTGACTTTC. Supplemented by reference TRBV27 and TRBJ2-6, the full variable domain reads EAQVTQNPRYLITVTGKKLTVTCSQNMNHEYMSWYRQDPGLGLRQIYYSMNVEVTDKGDVPEGYKVSRKEKRNFPLILESPSPNQTSLYFCASSPRFSGANVLTFGAGSRLTVL.

This chain links TRBV5-5 with TRBJ2-7; D gene ambiguous. The V gene lost 1 base and the J gene lost 0 bases, with 8 bases spanning the gap. The CDR3 totals 14 residues. Looked up from germline, CDR1 is SGHKS and CDR2 is YYEKEE (reference sequence). CDR3 coding DNA: TGTGCCAGCAGCTTGCATCACACCTCCTACGAGCAGTACTTC. Translation gives CASSLHHTSYEQYF.

CDR3 nucleotides: TGTGCCAGCAGTTCCCAGCGGGGCTATCCAGATACGCAGTATTTT. It codes for CASSSQRGYPDTQYF. The chain couples TRBV28 to TRBJ2-3, with 7 bases aligning to TRBD2. This CDR3 spans 15 amino acids. Germline V lookup: CDR1 MDHEN, CDR2 SYDVKM. Unmatched junction bases numbered 8, after V lost 4 bases and J lost 4 bases.

The chain carries TRBV6-5 and TRBJ2-7; D is possibly TRBD1 (6 bases). The V end lost 2 bases, the J end lost 0 bases, and 14 bases lay between the germline ends. Germline V lookup: CDR1 MNHEY, CDR2 SVGAGI. The CDR3 loop spans 16 amino acids. The CDR3 DNA sequence: TGTGCCAGCAGTTACGGCCGGGACACCCACTCCTACGAGCAGTACTTC. It codes for CASSYGRDTHSYEQYF.

The rearrangement links TRBV5-6 to TRBJ2-5; maybe TRBD2 (5 bases). Between the trimmed V and J ends, which lost 1 base and 2 bases, there was a span of 18 bases. Germline V gene lookup returns CDR1 SGHDT and CDR2 YYEEEE. This CDR3 is 17 amino acids long. This CDR3 reads CASSLLGTDGGQETQYF. The CDR3 DNA reads TGTGCCAGCAGCTTGTTGGGTACGGACGGAGGACAAGAGACCCAGTACTTC.

This chain joins TRBV19 and TRBJ1-3, with D tentatively TRBD1 (6 bases). The ends were cut back, 1 base at V and 4 bases at J, with 14 bases in the middle. Germline V gene lookup returns CDR1 LNHDA and CDR2 SQIVND (reference sequence). The CDR3 totals 16 residues. The CDR3 DNA is TGTGCCAGTAGTATAGGGTTCCGGACAGCAGGAAACACCATATATTTT. Translating gives CASSIGFRTAGNTIYF.

The CDR3: CASNRQGLSLRGSGANVLTF. In DNA form, the CDR3 reads TGTGCCAGCAACCGACAGGGGTTATCTCTTAGGGGTTCTGGGGCCAACGTCCTGACTTTC. The chain uses TRBV2 and TRBJ2-6, with 8 bases fitting TRBD1. J gave up 1 base and V 7 bases, and 18 bases lay outside the gene matches. Germline lookup yields CDR1 SNHLY and CDR2 FYNNEI. This CDR3 comprises 20 residues.

The chain employs TRBV30 and TRBJ1-2; 7 nucleotides agree with TRBD1. The CDR3 has 12 residues. CDR1 is GTSNPN, CDR2 SVGIG, per germline (reference sequence). V trimming: 3 bases; J trimming: 10 bases; junction bases outside the gene matches: 8. Written as DNA, the CDR3 is TGTGCCTGGAGGTCCGACAGGGAGCACTACACCTTC. Protein: CAWRSDREHYTF.

V is TRBV4-3 and J is TRBJ2-5; D gene uncertain. The CDR3 has 14 residues. Germline V gene data show CDR1 as LGHNA and CDR2 as YSLEER. V was trimmed by 4 bases and J by 5 bases, leaving 14 bases between them. The CDR3 region has the DNA TGCGCCAGCAGCCCTGGTCTAGTATGGGAGACCCAGTACTTC. Amino acid sequence: CASSPGLVWETQYF.

The rearrangement links TRBV9 to TRBJ2-2; 11 bases align to TRBD2. The trim removed 4 bases at V and 5 bases at J, leaving 4 bases unmatched. Germline loops: CDR1 SGDLS, CDR2 YYNGEE. CDR3 length: 15 amino acids. The CDR3 sequence is CASSPWTSGTGELFF. CDR3 nucleotides: TGTGCCAGCAGCCCCTGGACTAGCGGGACCGGGGAGCTGTTTTTT. The variable domain in full, completed from reference TRBV9 and TRBJ2-2, reads DSGVTQTPKHLITATGQRVTLRCSPRSGDLSVYWYQQSLDQGLQFLIQYYNGEERAKGNILERFSAQQFPDLHSELNLSSLELGDSALYFCASSPWTSGTGELFFGEGSRLTVL.

This chain connects TRBV24-1 to TRBJ1-3; 8 positions agree with TRBD1. CDR1 and CDR2 from the germline V gene are KGHDR and SFDVKD. The CDR3 loop spans 15 amino acids. Trimming at V came to 5 bases and at J to 4 bases, leaving 6 bases not matched to a gene. The CDR3 is CATSAGTGSGNTIYF. The CDR3 bases are TGTGCCACCAGTGCCGGGACAGGTTCCGGAAACACCATATATTTT.

The chain combines TRBV6-5 with TRBJ2-3; TRBD1 agrees at 8 bases. The CDR3 spans 14 residues. Germline V CDR1 and CDR2: MNHEY, SVGAGI. The V and J ends lost 8 bases and 5 bases, in that order; junction bases with no gene match: 9. CDR3 sequence: CASVTGGRGDTQYF. DNA for the CDR3: TGTGCCAGCGTAACAGGGGGAAGGGGAGATACGCAGTATTTT.

V usage is TRBV3-1 (or the pseudogene TRBV3-2) and J usage is TRBJ2-1; 8 nucleotides line up with TRBD2. Germline V lookup: CDR1 LGHDT, CDR2 YNNKEL (reference sequence). The V gene end was trimmed by 2 bases and the J gene end by 8 bases; junction bases not matched to a gene: 8. CDR3 length: 15 amino acids. The DNA of the CDR3 is TGTGCCAGCAGCCAAAGGACTAGCCTCGCCCATGAGCAGTTCTTC. Amino acid sequence: CASSQRTSLAHEQFF.

The chain recombines TRBV5-6 with TRBJ2-1; possible D gene TRBD1, 6 bases. Germline CDR1 reads SGHDT; CDR2 reads YYEEEE. Between the trimmed V and J ends, which lost 7 bases and 4 bases, there was a span of 21 bases. The CDR3 runs 16 residues. CDR3 nucleotides: TGTGCCAGCTCCCGCCGGACCTGGACAGCATACAATGAGCAGTTCTTC. Translation gives CASSRRTWTAYNEQFF.

This clone came up a few times. The chain combines TRBV19 with TRBJ1-5, with 7 bases lining up with TRBD1. Germline-derived CDR1 and CDR2 are LNHDA and SQIVND (reference sequence). This CDR3 region has 13 residues. The ends lost 6 bases at V and 7 bases at J; junction bases unmatched: 6. CDR3: CASSPDRMQPQHF. The CDR3 nucleotides read TGTGCCAGTAGCCCGGACAGGATGCAGCCCCAGCATTTT.

CDR3 DNA sequence: TGTGCCAGCAGTTGGCAGGATAATGAAAAACTGTTTTTT. Protein: CASSWQDNEKLFF. The chain joins TRBV12-3 or TRBV12-4 to TRBJ1-4; D remains unclear. V dropped 4 bases and J dropped 4 bases, with 7 bases sitting between them. The CDR3 length is 13 residues.

The genes are TRBV2 and TRBJ2-1; D is possibly TRBD1 (6 bases). Germline CDR1 reads SNHLY; CDR2 reads FYNNEI. V was trimmed by 5 bases and J by 3 bases, leaving 11 bases between them. This CDR3 spans 14 amino acids. In DNA form, the CDR3 reads TGTGCCAGCAGTAACAGGGCCTTCTACAATGAGCAGTTCTTC. It specifies CASSNRAFYNEQFF.

The CDR3 spells CASSVTGQGGPDTQYF. CDR3 sequence (DNA): TGTGCCAGTAGTGTAACGGGACAGGGTGGACCAGATACGCAGTATTTT. The chain carries TRBV19 and TRBJ2-3, with 9 bases lining up with TRBD1. The CDR3 loop spans 16 amino acids. CDR1 and CDR2 (germline): LNHDA, SQIVND (reference sequence). J gave up 4 bases and V 5 bases, and 10 bases lay outside the gene matches.